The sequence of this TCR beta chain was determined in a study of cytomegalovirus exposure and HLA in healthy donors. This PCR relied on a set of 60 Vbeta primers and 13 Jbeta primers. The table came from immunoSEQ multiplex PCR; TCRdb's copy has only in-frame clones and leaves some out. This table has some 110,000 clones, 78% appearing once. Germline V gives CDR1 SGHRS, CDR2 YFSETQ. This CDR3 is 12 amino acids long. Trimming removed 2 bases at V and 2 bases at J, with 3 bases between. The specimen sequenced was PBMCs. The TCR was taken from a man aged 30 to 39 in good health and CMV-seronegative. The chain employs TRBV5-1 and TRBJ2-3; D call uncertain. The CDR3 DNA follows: TGCGCCAGCAGCTTCAACACAGATACGCAGTATTTT. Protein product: CASSFNTDTQYF.